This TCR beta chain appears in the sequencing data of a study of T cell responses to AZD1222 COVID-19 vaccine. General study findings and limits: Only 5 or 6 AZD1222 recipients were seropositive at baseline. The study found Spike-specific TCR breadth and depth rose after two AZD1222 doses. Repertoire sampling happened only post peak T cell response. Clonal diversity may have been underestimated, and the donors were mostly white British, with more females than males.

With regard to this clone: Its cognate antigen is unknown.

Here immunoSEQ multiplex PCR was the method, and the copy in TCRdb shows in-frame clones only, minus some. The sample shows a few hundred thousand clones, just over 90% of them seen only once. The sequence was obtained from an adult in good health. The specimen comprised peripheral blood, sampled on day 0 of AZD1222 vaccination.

The CDR3 nucleotides are TGTGCCAGCAGCTCCAGCTACGAGCAGTACTTC. As protein: CASSSSYEQYF. The chain employs TRBV5-4 and TRBJ2-7; no reliable D call. Germline assignment: CDR1 SGHNT and CDR2 YYREEE (reference sequence). Trimming removed 3 bases from V and 3 bases from J, with 4 bases in between. The CDR3 is made up of 11 amino acids.